This entry features one T cell receptor beta chain sequence. The antigen is not known. The sample is drawn from a study of vaccination effects on CD4 cells after COVID-19. The study's findings and limits: Long after vaccination, the clones induced by infection and by vaccine shrank markedly in size.

Assay used: immunoSEQ multiplex PCR; TCRdb lists only in-frame clones, some missing. The sample holds about 71,000 clones; about four fifths are singletons and the top ten take roughly an eighth. Sequencing followed a ViraFEST assay step that expanded antigen-specific CD4+ T cells with viral peptide pools. Researchers isolated CD4+ T cells once approximately ten days of culture had elapsed. Vaccinees lacked prior SARS-CoV-2 infection and tested negative for nucleocapsid antibodies. This CDR3 has 13 residues. V gave up 6 bases and J gave up 5 bases, with 13 bases separating them. Germline V gives CDR1 MNHEY, CDR2 SVGAGI.

The receptor comes from a human donor who received a COVID-19 vaccine. The chain carries TRBV6-5 and TRBJ1-1, with D possibly TRBD1 on 5 matching bases. The input for sequencing was CD4+ T cells from PBMCs cultured with SARS-CoV-2 spike peptides, taken before COVID-19 vaccination. In nucleotides, the CDR3 is TGTGCCAGCAGCTCCCGGCGGGGGACTGAAGCTTTCTTT. Translating gives CASSSRRGTEAFF.